The 10 T cell receptor beta chains below come from one sample, sequenced in a study of control samples from healthy donors and cancer patients. TCRdb keeps only in-frame clones here, not all; method: immunoSEQ multiplex PCR. This table has some 77,000 clones, about 88% appearing once. Sequencing input: blood. These receptors were collected from a woman aged 55 to 70 in good health.

The CDR3 coding sequence is TGTGCCACCAGCAGAGATCAGAGGCGCGAGCAGTACTTC. As protein: CATSRDQRREQYF. The chain uses TRBV15 and TRBJ2-7, with D unresolved. V gave up 0 bases and J gave up 6 bases, with 9 bases separating them. Germline CDR1 and CDR2: LNHNV and YYDKDF (reference sequence). The CDR3 consists of 13 residues.

The V call is TRBV2, the J call TRBJ1-2; D is undetermined. The germline V and J ends were trimmed by 2 bases and 4 bases, with 8 bases remaining between them. The germline gives CDR1 SNHLY, CDR2 FYNNEI. This CDR3 is 13 amino acids long. CDR3 region: CASSERGGYGYTF. Here the CDR3 DNA reads TGTGCCAGCAGTGAACGGGGAGGCTATGGCTACACCTTC. The full variable domain, rest sourced from reference TRBV2 and TRBJ1-2, is EPEVTQTPSHQVTQMGQEVILRCVPISNHLYFYWYRQILGQKVEFLVSFYNNEISEKSEIFDDQFSVERPDGSNFTLKIRSTKLEDSAMYFCASSERGGYGYTFGSGTRLTVV.

The genes are TRBV7-3 and TRBJ2-5; 9 nucleotides match TRBD2. This CDR3 spans 17 amino acids. V shed 6 bases and J 4 bases; nucleotides not matched to a gene: 15. Germline loops: CDR1 SGHTA, CDR2 FQGTGA. The CDR3 coding sequence is TGTGCCAGCAGGAAGATCCCCCCTAGCGGGATAGGAGAGACCCAGTACTTC. This encodes CASRKIPPSGIGETQYF.

The CDR3 nucleotides are TGTGCCAGCAGCGATTGGACTAGCGGGAGTGAGACCCAGTACTTC. This codes for CASSDWTSGSETQYF. The chain combines TRBV6-2 or TRBV6-3 with TRBJ2-5; the match to TRBD2 covers 13 bases. V lost 6 bases, J lost 5 bases, and 6 bases stayed unmatched. Germline loops: CDR1 MNHEY, CDR2 SVGEGT. The CDR3 is 15 amino acids.

The genes are TRBV18 and TRBJ2-2; TRBD2 matches 7 bases. The CDR3 totals 17 residues. CDR1 is KGHSH and CDR2 is LQKENI in the germline V gene. J lost 5 bases, V lost 4 bases, and 13 bases had no gene match. The CDR3 here is CASSLWVSGMSTGELFF. Here the CDR3 DNA reads TGTGCCAGCTCACTATGGGTGAGCGGGATGAGTACCGGGGAGCTGTTTTTT.

This sequence joins TRBV10-3 and TRBJ1-2; D gene unclear. The germline gives CDR1 ENHRY, CDR2 SYGVKD. The germline V and J ends were trimmed by 2 bases and 2 bases, with 9 bases remaining between them. This CDR3 has 14 residues. The CDR3 region is CAISEGRKNYGYTF. The CDR3 nucleotides are TGTGCCATCAGTGAGGGCAGAAAGAACTATGGCTACACCTTC.

The chain uses TRBV2 and TRBJ2-3; tentative D call: TRBD2 (5 bases). Deletions cut 4 bases from V and 0 bases from J, with 8 bases between. Germline CDR1 reads SNHLY; CDR2 reads FYNNEI. CDR3 size: 14 residues. The CDR3 coding sequence is TGTGCCAGCAGTGGTACTAGGAGCACAGATACGCAGTATTTT. This gives the protein CASSGTRSTDTQYF.

The chain has TRBV28 and TRBJ2-7, with a weak D call TRBD2 (7 bases). V was cut by 5 bases and J by 1 base, with 18 bases left in between. Germline loops: CDR1 MDHEN, CDR2 SYDVKM. This CDR3 has 16 amino acids. The CDR3 spells CASSNLGGGGSYEQYF. CDR3 DNA sequence: TGTGCCAGCAGTAACCTGGGGGGGGGCGGTTCCTACGAGCAGTACTTC.

This clone has a single count. The chain is built from TRBV5-4 and TRBJ2-1; 15 nucleotides match TRBD2. Looked up from germline, CDR1 is SGHNT and CDR2 is YYREEE (reference sequence). V gave up 3 bases and J gave up 2 bases; unmatched junction bases: 9. The CDR3 is 19 residues long. The CDR3 DNA sequence: TGTGCCAGCAGCTCACAACTCGGACTAGCGGGAGGGCCCTACAATGAGCAGTTCTTC. Amino acids: CASSSQLGLAGGPYNEQFF.

In this sample, this clone turned up once. CDR3 loop: CASSYDQEETQYF. Here the CDR3 DNA reads TGTGCCAGCAGTTACGACCAGGAAGAGACCCAGTACTTC. The V call is TRBV6-5, the J call TRBJ2-5; no definite D call. CDR3 length: 13 residues. Germline V lookup: CDR1 MNHEY, CDR2 SVGAGI. The germline V and J ends were trimmed by 2 bases and 3 bases, with 7 bases remaining between them.